These T cell receptor beta chains were read from a single sample in a study of radiotherapy plus CTLA-4 blockade in lung cancer. This table comes from immunoSEQ multiplex PCR, and its TCRdb copy is limited to in-frame clones, with some not included. Of over a thousand clones in the sample, approximately 90% were seen once. The sample was tumor tissue, taken from a patient treated with radiotherapy plus ipilimumab. These receptors all stem from a human donor with non-small cell lung cancer who had a complete response to radiotherapy plus ipilimumab. Both conserved end residues are part of each CDR3. The D gene is left open where the match is weak. The listing skips clone size in some rows; elsewhere it reads once, few, many or a size class.

d_call: TRBD1; j_call: TRBJ1-5; clone_size: NA; v_call: TRBV2; cdr3_aa: CASLKQGIRGQPQHF; cdr3_nt: TGTGCCAGCCTTAAACAGGGGATTAGAGGTCAGCCCCAGCATTTT
d_call: NA; j_call: TRBJ1-5; clone_size: NA; v_call: TRBV29-1; cdr3_aa: CSVADSNQPQHF; cdr3_nt: TGCAGCGTCGCAGATAGCAATCAGCCCCAGCATTTT
d_call: NA; j_call: TRBJ1-2; clone_size: NA; v_call: TRBV6-5; cdr3_aa: CASSPARTNYGYTF; cdr3_nt: TGTGCCAGCAGCCCCGCGAGGACTAACTATGGCTACACCTTC
d_call: NA; j_call: TRBJ1-2; clone_size: NA; v_call: TRBV6-1; cdr3_aa: CASRVWAVYGYTF; cdr3_nt: TGTGCCAGCAGAGTGTGGGCAGTATATGGCTACACCTTC
d_call: TRBD2; j_call: TRBJ2-3; clone_size: NA; v_call: TRBV11-2; cdr3_aa: CASSWTSGTDTQYF; cdr3_nt: TGTGCCAGCAGCTGGACTAGCGGCACAGATACGCAGTATTTT
d_call: NA; j_call: TRBJ1-5; clone_size: NA; v_call: TRBV19; cdr3_aa: CASSKGFAREAQPQHF; cdr3_nt: TGTGCCAGTAGTAAAGGGTTCGCGAGGGAAGCCCAGCCCCAGCATTTT
d_call: NA; j_call: TRBJ1-1; clone_size: NA; v_call: TRBV21-1; cdr3_aa: CASRIRTEAFF; cdr3_nt: TGTGCCAGCAGAATTCGCACTGAAGCTTTCTTT
d_call: NA; j_call: TRBJ2-5; clone_size: NA; v_call: TRBV29-1; cdr3_aa: CSSVDQETQYF; cdr3_nt: TGCAGCTCCGTGGACCAAGAGACCCAGTACTTC
d_call: TRBD1; j_call: TRBJ1-2; clone_size: NA; v_call: TRBV7-2; cdr3_aa: CASSPRTGGWGGYTF; cdr3_nt: TGTGCCAGCAGCCCGCGGACAGGGGGCTGGGGTGGCTACACCTTC
d_call: NA; j_call: TRBJ2-2; clone_size: NA; v_call: TRBV7-8; cdr3_aa: CASSAARTGELFF; cdr3_nt: TGTGCCAGCAGCGCTGCACGGACCGGGGAGCTGTTTTTT
d_call: NA; j_call: TRBJ2-3; clone_size: NA; v_call: TRBV5-6; cdr3_aa: CASSLDSGDTQYF; cdr3_nt: TGTGCCAGCAGCTTGGACAGTGGAGATACGCAGTATTTT
d_call: TRBD1; j_call: TRBJ2-2; clone_size: NA; v_call: TRBV2; cdr3_aa: CASNSGTGDGLFF; cdr3_nt: TGTGCCAGCAATTCCGGGACAGGGGACGGGCTGTTTTTT
d_call: NA; j_call: TRBJ1-6; clone_size: NA; v_call: TRBV10-1; cdr3_aa: CASSGDLSSPLHF; cdr3_nt: TGCGCCAGCAGTGGGGATTTGTCTTCACCCCTCCACTTT
d_call: NA; j_call: TRBJ2-3; clone_size: NA; v_call: TRBV2; cdr3_aa: CASSTTDTQYF; cdr3_nt: TGTGCCAGCAGTACCACAGATACGCAGTATTTT
d_call: NA; j_call: TRBJ1-4; clone_size: NA; v_call: TRBV12-5; cdr3_aa: CASGLCRGQDEKLFF; cdr3_nt: TGTGCTAGTGGTTTGTGCCGGGGGCAAGACGAAAAACTGTTTTTT
d_call: NA; j_call: TRBJ2-4; clone_size: NA; v_call: TRBV11-2; cdr3_aa: CASRLFGSAKNIQYF; cdr3_nt: TGTGCCAGCCGGCTTTTTGGATCGGCCAAAAACATTCAGTACTTC
d_call: TRBD1; j_call: TRBJ1-3; clone_size: NA; v_call: TRBV19; cdr3_aa: CASSLTTGSSGNTIYF; cdr3_nt: TGTGCCAGTAGTCTGACGACAGGGAGCTCTGGAAACACCATATATTTT
d_call: TRBD1; j_call: TRBJ1-1; clone_size: few; v_call: TRBV29-1; cdr3_aa: CSVGGTEPEAFF; cdr3_nt: TGCAGCGTCGGGGGGACAGAACCTGAAGCTTTCTTT
d_call: NA; j_call: TRBJ2-1; clone_size: NA; v_call: TRBV7-9; cdr3_aa: CASSPKGTSYNEQFF; cdr3_nt: TGTGCCAGCAGCCCTAAGGGGACCTCCTACAATGAGCAGTTCTTC